This T cell receptor (beta chain) derives from a study of cytomegalovirus exposure and HLA in healthy donors. Study as a whole: As an earlier analysis found, 180 million or so T cells yielded about 120 million unique TCR beta sequences. Study-wide results and limits: Follow-up analysis found HLA locus-dependent TCR association rates, highest for DRB1 and lowest for HLA-C.

Regarding this clone: Its antigen is unknown.

Per germline, CDR1 WNHNN and CDR2 SYGVQD (reference sequence). V was trimmed by 6 bases and J by 5 bases, leaving 10 bases between them. The CDR3 extends over 13 amino acids. Use of 60 Vbeta and 13 Jbeta primers characterized the PCR. Only in-frame clones appear in the TCRdb table, and some are missing; sequencing was by immunoSEQ multiplex PCR. The sample yields under 150,000 clones, 60% to 85% seen once. The rearrangement joins TRBV10-1 to TRBJ2-2; D gene ambiguous. Sequencing input: PBMCs. This receptor was obtained from a man in his late teens or twenties in good health and CMV-seronegative. The CDR3 DNA reads TGCGCCAGCAGCGTAACAGAAACCGGGGAGCTGTTTTTT. Translated: CASSVTETGELFF.